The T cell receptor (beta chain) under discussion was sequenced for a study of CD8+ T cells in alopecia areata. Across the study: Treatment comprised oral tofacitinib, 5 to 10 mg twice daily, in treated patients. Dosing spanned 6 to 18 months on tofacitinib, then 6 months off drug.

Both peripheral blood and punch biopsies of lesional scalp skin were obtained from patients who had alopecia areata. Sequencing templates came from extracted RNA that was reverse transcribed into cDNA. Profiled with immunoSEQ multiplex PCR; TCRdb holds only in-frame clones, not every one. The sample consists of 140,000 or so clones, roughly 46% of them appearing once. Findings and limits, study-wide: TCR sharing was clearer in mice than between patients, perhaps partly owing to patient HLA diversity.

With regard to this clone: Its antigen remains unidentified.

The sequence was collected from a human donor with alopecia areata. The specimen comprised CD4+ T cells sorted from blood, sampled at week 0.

The CDR3 coding sequence is TGTGCCAGCAGCGCAAGCGGGAGGGACTACAATGAGCAGTTCTTC. It specifies CASSASGRDYNEQFF. The V call is TRBV2, the J call TRBJ2-1; 10 bases map to TRBD2. Germline loops: CDR1 SNHLY, CDR2 FYNNEI. This CDR3 has 15 residues. The V segment lost 6 bases and the J segment 3 bases; nucleotides outside the gene matches: 5.